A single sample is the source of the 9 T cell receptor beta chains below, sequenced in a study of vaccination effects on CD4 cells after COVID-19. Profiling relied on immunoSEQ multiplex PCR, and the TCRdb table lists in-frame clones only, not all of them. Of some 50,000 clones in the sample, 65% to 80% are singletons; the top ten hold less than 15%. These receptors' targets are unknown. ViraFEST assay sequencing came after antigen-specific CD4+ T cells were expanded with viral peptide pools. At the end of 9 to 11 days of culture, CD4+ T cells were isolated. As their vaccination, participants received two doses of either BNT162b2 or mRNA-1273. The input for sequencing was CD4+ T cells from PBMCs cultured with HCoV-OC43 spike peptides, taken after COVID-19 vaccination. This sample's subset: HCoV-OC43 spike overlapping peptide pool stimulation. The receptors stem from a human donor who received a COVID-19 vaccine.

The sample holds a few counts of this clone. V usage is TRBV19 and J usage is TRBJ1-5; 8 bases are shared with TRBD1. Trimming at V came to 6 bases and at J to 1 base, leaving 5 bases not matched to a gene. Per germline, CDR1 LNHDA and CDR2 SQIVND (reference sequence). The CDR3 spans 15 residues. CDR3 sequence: CASRPDRVSNQPQHF. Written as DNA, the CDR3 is TGTGCCAGTAGACCGGACAGGGTCAGCAATCAGCCCCAGCATTTT. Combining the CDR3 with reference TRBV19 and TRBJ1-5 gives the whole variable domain DGGITQSPKYLFRKEGQNVTLSCEQNLNHDAMYWYRQDPGQGLRLIYYSQIVNDFQKGDIAEGYSVSREKKESFPLTVTSAQKNPTAFYLCASRPDRVSNQPQHFGDGTRLSIL.

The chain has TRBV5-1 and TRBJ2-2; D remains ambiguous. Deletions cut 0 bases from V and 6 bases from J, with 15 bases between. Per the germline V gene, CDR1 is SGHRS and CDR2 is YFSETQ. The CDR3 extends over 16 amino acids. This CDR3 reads CASSLVVGSYSGELFF. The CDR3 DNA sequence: TGCGCCAGCAGCTTGGTAGTCGGTAGTTACTCCGGGGAGCTGTTTTTT.

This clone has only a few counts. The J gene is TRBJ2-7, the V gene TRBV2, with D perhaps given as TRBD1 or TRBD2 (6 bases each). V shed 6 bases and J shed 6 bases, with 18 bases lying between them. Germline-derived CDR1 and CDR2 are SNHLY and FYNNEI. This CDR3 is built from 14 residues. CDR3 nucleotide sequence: TGTGCCAGCAGCTTTGGGGGCGGGATGGGCGAGCAGTACTTC. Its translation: CASSFGGGMGEQYF. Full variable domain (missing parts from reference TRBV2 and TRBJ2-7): EPEVTQTPSHQVTQMGQEVILRCVPISNHLYFYWYRQILGQKVEFLVSFYNNEISEKSEIFDDQFSVERPDGSNFTLKIRSTKLEDSAMYFCASSFGGGMGEQYFGPGTRLTVT.

The CDR3 protein is CAISGREIEQYF. CDR3 nucleotide sequence: TGTGCCATCAGTGGTAGGGAGATCGAGCAGTACTTC. The gene calls are TRBV10-3 and TRBJ2-7, with D possibly TRBD2 on 5 matching bases. CDR1 is ENHRY, CDR2 SYGVKD, per germline. Trimming pared 4 bases from V and 6 bases from J, leaving 10 bases between. The CDR3 spans 12 residues.

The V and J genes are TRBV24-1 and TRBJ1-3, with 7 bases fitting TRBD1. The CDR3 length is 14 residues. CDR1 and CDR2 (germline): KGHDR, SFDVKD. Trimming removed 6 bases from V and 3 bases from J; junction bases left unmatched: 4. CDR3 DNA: TGTGCCACCAGTCACCGGGACAGTGGAAACACCATATATTTT. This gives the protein CATSHRDSGNTIYF.

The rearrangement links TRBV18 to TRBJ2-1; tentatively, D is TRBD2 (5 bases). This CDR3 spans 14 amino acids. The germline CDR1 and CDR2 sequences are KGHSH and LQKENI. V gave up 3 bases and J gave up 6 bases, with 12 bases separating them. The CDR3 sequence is CASSPSTRGNEQFF. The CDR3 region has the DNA TGTGCCAGCTCACCCTCTACCCGGGGCAATGAGCAGTTCTTC.

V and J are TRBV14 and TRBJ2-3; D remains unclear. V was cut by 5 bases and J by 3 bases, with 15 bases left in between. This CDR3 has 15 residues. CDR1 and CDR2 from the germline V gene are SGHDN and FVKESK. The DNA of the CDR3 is TGTGCCAGCAGCAAACAAGGGTGGCAGACAGATACGCAGTATTTT. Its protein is CASSKQGWQTDTQYF.

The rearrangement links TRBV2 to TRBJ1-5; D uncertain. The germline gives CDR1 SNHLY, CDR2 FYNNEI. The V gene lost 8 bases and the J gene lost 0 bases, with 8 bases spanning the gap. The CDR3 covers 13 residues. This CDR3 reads CASGENSNQPQHF. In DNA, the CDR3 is TGTGCCAGCGGAGAAAATAGCAATCAGCCCCAGCATTTT.

The CDR3 bases are TGTGCCAGTAGCGCCCTTCGGGTACTAGCGGGAGGGCCTGGGGCCATTCAGTACTTC. Residues: CASSALRVLAGGPGAIQYF. This chain joins TRBV19 and TRBJ2-4; TRBD2 matches at 13 bases. J was trimmed by 9 bases and V by 6 bases; bases with no gene match: 20. CDR1 is LNHDA and CDR2 is SQIVND in the germline V gene (reference sequence). This CDR3 contains 19 residues.